The TCR beta chain under discussion was sequenced for a study of blood T cell repertoires in COVID-19. Of note for this clone: Other DNA variants within this sample encode the same CDR3.

The CDR3 is 15 residues long. The V segment lost 3 bases and the J segment 2 bases; nucleotides outside the gene matches: 1. From germline, CDR1 is MRHNA and CDR2 SNTAGT. Libraries were prepared by immunoSEQ multiplex PCR; TCRdb keeps only in-frame clonotypes and omits some of them. Among hundreds of thousands of clones listed, around nine tenths were seen once. Sequenced: PBMCs or T cells enriched from blood (not recorded which). J is TRBJ2-2 and V is TRBV6-4, with 9 bases fitting TRBD2. The clonotype originates from a woman aged 40 to 55 who had recovered from COVID-19. The CDR3, as DNA: TGTGCCAGCAGTGAACTAGCGGGCAACACCGGGGAGCTGTTTTTT. Residues: CASSELAGNTGELFF.